This entry describes one TCR beta chain. Sequenced by immunoSEQ multiplex PCR; TCRdb stores in-frame clones only, minus some. The repertoire holds about 410,000 clones, with roughly 90% as singletons. This entry comes from a study of control samples from healthy donors and cancer patients. Germline V gives CDR1 LNHDA, CDR2 SQIVND (reference sequence). The CDR3 consists of 14 residues. After removal of 8 bases from V and 4 bases from J, the junction contained 8 bases not matched to a gene. The chain couples TRBV19 to TRBJ2-3; TRBD2 aligns across 8 bases. The TCR comes from a man aged 40-55 years with head and neck cancer. Sequenced input: PBMCs. The CDR3 coding sequence is TGTGCCAGTTTATCGCGGACTAGCCCAGATACGCAGTATTTT. Protein: CASLSRTSPDTQYF.